The 23 T cell receptor beta chains reported below all come from one sample, sequenced in a study of OX40 agonist ivuxolimab in advanced cancers. Library creation used the immunoSEQ multiplex PCR assay. In its TCRdb copy, this immuneACCESS table keeps in-frame sequences only and misses some clones. Where compared with another copy, unresolved V genes explain less than half of these, and the others have no known cause. Counted in this sample were over 35,000 clones; 89% of them appeared once. Together, the top ten hold 0.55% to 0.6% of the sample. Here the sequenced sample was CD4+ or CD8+ T cells sorted from blood, taken in a trial of the OX40 agonist ivuxolimab. The receptor source for this set is an adult with an advanced solid tumor such as melanoma, head and neck, liver or kidney cancer.

The chain uses TRBV7-6 and TRBJ2-3; 10 bases align to TRBD2. The germline CDR1 and CDR2 sequences are SGHVS and FNYEAQ. This CDR3 region has 15 residues. Germline trimming cut 6 bases from V and 7 bases from J; bases unmatched to any gene: 10. Written as DNA, the CDR3 is TGTGCCAGCAGTGCGAGCGGGGGGGCCCGCCATACGCAGTATTTT. Its protein product is CASSASGGARHTQYF.

The V call is TRBV4-2, the J call TRBJ2-7; unclear D gene. CDR3 length: 16 residues. Between the trimmed V and J ends, which lost 1 base and 2 bases, there was a span of 15 bases. Germline V gene lookup returns CDR1 LGHNA and CDR2 YNFKEQ. The CDR3 coding sequence is TGTGCCAGCAGCCAAGCACACAATTTACTCACCTACGAGCAGTACTTC. Its translation: CASSQAHNLLTYEQYF.

The rearrangement joins TRBV6-6 to TRBJ1-2; a possible D gene is TRBD1 (5 bases). CDR3 length: 14 amino acids. V gave up 0 bases and J gave up 7 bases, with 12 bases separating them. Germline V gene data show CDR1 as MNHNY and CDR2 as SVGAGI (reference sequence). The CDR3 sequence: CASSYSGQGSGYTF. DNA of the CDR3: TGTGCCAGCAGTTACTCGGGTCAGGGTTCTGGCTACACCTTC.

CDR3 loop: CASSLNSAYEQYF. The CDR3 DNA reads TGTGCCAGCAGCTTAAATTCGGCCTACGAGCAGTACTTC. The chain uses TRBV5-4 and TRBJ2-7; no firm D call. V was trimmed by 2 bases and J by 2 bases, leaving 8 bases between them. The CDR3 has 13 residues. Germline-derived CDR1 and CDR2 are SGHNT and YYREEE (reference sequence). The full variable domain, with the rest looked up from reference TRBV5-4 and TRBJ2-7, is ETGVTQSPTHLIKTRGQQVTLRCSSQSGHNTVSWYQQALGQGPQFIFQYYREEENGRGNFPPRFSGLQFPNYSSELNVNALELDDSALYLCASSLNSAYEQYFGPGTRLTVT.

The J gene is TRBJ2-7, the V gene TRBV13; the match to TRBD1 covers 10 bases. The V and J ends lost 4 bases and 5 bases, in that order; junction bases with no gene match: 8. Germline V lookup: CDR1 PRHDT, CDR2 FYEKMQ (reference sequence). CDR3 length: 15 amino acids. The CDR3 sequence is CASSSGQGVAHEQYF. As DNA, the CDR3 is TGTGCCAGCAGCTCCGGACAGGGGGTCGCCCACGAGCAGTACTTC.

The chain joins TRBV5-1 to TRBJ2-2; D tentatively fits TRBD1 or TRBD2 (5 bases each). The V gene lost 4 bases and the J gene lost 3 bases, with 13 bases spanning the gap. This CDR3 region has 15 residues. The V gene's germline CDR1 is SGHRS and CDR2 YFSETQ. Written as DNA, the CDR3 is TGCGCCAGCAGCCTACCGCAGGGAGACACCGGGGAGCTGTTTTTT. Its translation is CASSLPQGDTGELFF.

The chain recombines TRBV7-3 with TRBJ2-1; no firm D call. Between the trimmed V and J ends, which lost 2 bases and 3 bases, there was a span of 11 bases. Germline values: CDR1 SGHTA, CDR2 FQGTGA. The CDR3 is 15 residues long. The CDR3 spells CASSLLGTVYNEQFF. Written as DNA, the CDR3 is TGTGCCAGCAGCTTATTAGGCACCGTCTACAATGAGCAGTTCTTC.

This chain links TRBV4-3 with TRBJ2-5; TRBD2 matches 7 bases. In germline, CDR1 is LGHNA, CDR2 YSLEER. The length of the CDR3 is 17 residues. Losses at the gene ends were 1 base for V and 4 bases for J; bases not matched to a gene: 12. The CDR3 DNA sequence: TGCGCCAGCAGCCAAGGGGCTGGGAGGGTAATGGGAGAGACCCAGTACTTC. It translates to CASSQGAGRVMGETQYF.

This chain links TRBV19 with TRBJ1-1, with D maybe TRBD1 (5 bases). The CDR3 runs 13 residues. Germline loops: CDR1 LNHDA, CDR2 SQIVND (reference sequence). The ends were cut back, 4 bases at V and 0 bases at J, with 6 bases in the middle. The CDR3 sequence: CASSTGMNTEAFF. The CDR3 DNA sequence: TGTGCCAGTAGTACAGGGATGAACACTGAAGCTTTCTTT.

This clone was observed once. The rearrangement joins TRBV18 to TRBJ1-5; perhaps TRBD1 as D (6 bases). The CDR3 sequence is 15 residues long. V was clipped by 6 bases and J by 0 bases, with 12 bases between them. CDR1 and CDR2 from the germline V gene are KGHSH and LQKENI. The chain's CDR3 is CASSRTVNSNQPQHF. The CDR3 DNA sequence: TGTGCCAGCTCCCGGACAGTTAATAGCAATCAGCCCCAGCATTTT.

The gene calls are TRBV19 and TRBJ1-2, with D tentatively TRBD1 (5 bases). CDR3 length: 13 amino acids. Germline assignment: CDR1 LNHDA and CDR2 SQIVND (reference sequence). Trimming cost V 3 bases and J 7 bases, with 12 bases left between them. The CDR3 nucleotides are TGTGCCAGTAGTATCTTGGCAGGGACTGGCTACACCTTC. Protein sequence: CASSILAGTGYTF. Together with reference TRBV19 and TRBJ1-2, the CDR3 gives the full variable domain: DGGITQSPKYLFRKEGQNVTLSCEQNLNHDAMYWYRQDPGQGLRLIYYSQIVNDFQKGDIAEGYSVSREKKESFPLTVTSAQKNPTAFYLCASSILAGTGYTFGSGTRLTVV.

This chain uses TRBV6-1 with TRBJ1-6, with no clear D. CDR3 length equals 12 residues. Trimming took off 4 bases at V and 8 bases at J, with 6 bases between the two ends. Germline V CDR1 and CDR2: MNHNS, SASEGT. DNA of the CDR3: TGTGCCAGCAGTGTTGTGGATTCACCCCTCCACTTT. It codes for CASSVVDSPLHF.

This sequence joins TRBV4-1 and TRBJ1-1; D is unclear. Trimming removed 6 bases from V and 2 bases from J, with 16 bases in between. This CDR3 is built from 15 residues. Per germline, CDR1 MGHRA and CDR2 YSYEKL. The CDR3 spells CASRLRELGNTEAFF. CDR3 DNA: TGCGCCAGCAGGCTCCGCGAACTAGGAAACACTGAAGCTTTCTTT.

The rearrangement links TRBV2 to TRBJ2-5; weak D call: TRBD1 (5 bases). Per germline, CDR1 SNHLY and CDR2 FYNNEI. Trimming took 3 bases from V and 1 from J, leaving 6 bases between them. The CDR3 extends over 13 amino acids. The CDR3 DNA follows: TGTGCCAGCAGTGACAGGGCCCAAGAGACCCAGTACTTC. Encoded protein: CASSDRAQETQYF. Together with reference TRBV2 and TRBJ2-5, the CDR3 gives the full variable domain: EPEVTQTPSHQVTQMGQEVILRCVPISNHLYFYWYRQILGQKVEFLVSFYNNEISEKSEIFDDQFSVERPDGSNFTLKIRSTKLEDSAMYFCASSDRAQETQYFGPGTRLLVL.

The V gene is TRBV4-1, the J gene TRBJ2-2; the D is unclear. CDR1 and CDR2 from the germline V gene are MGHRA and YSYEKL. The V end lost 0 bases, the J end lost 5 bases, and 4 bases lay between the germline ends. The CDR3 is 13 residues long. CDR3: CASSQDDTGELFF. Written as DNA, the CDR3 is TGCGCCAGCAGCCAAGATGATACCGGGGAGCTGTTTTTT.

The chain recombines TRBV11-3 with TRBJ2-7; a weak D match, TRBD1 (8 bases). This CDR3 region has 16 residues. The germline CDR1 and CDR2 sequences are SGHNT and YENEEA. Trimming left V 0 bases short and J 6 bases short, with 18 bases between. CDR3 region: CASSLDRGDRWGEQYF. The CDR3, as DNA: TGTGCCAGCAGCTTAGATCGGGGGGACAGGTGGGGCGAGCAGTACTTC.

This chain links TRBV6-5 with TRBJ1-1, with D possibly TRBD1 on 5 matching bases. Looked up from germline, CDR1 is MNHEY and CDR2 is SVGAGI. The CDR3 is 14 residues long. V lost 2 bases and J 8 bases, leaving 15 bases between the germline ends. The CDR3 sequence: CASSYGVRGFEAFF. CDR3 bases: TGTGCCAGCAGTTACGGGGTTCGGGGGTTCGAAGCTTTCTTT.

To note about this clone: The junction departs from germline at one end; a sequencing error may be responsible. This chain uses TRBV11-2 with TRBJ2-1, with 8 bases matching TRBD2. Per the germline V gene, CDR1 is SGHAT and CDR2 is FQNNGV. The CDR3 loop spans 12 amino acids. DNA of the CDR3: TGTGCCAGCAGCTCGCTTGCGGGGGGTCCGATCTTC. Amino acid sequence: CASSSLAGGPIF.

The rearrangement uses TRBV4-1 and TRBJ2-3; weak D call: TRBD1 (6 bases). The V end lost 0 bases, the J end lost 2 bases, and 15 bases lay between the germline ends. The CDR3 extends over 17 amino acids. Germline V gives CDR1 MGHRA, CDR2 YSYEKL. The CDR3 sequence: CASSQETIRDITDTQYF. Here the CDR3 DNA reads TGCGCCAGCAGCCAAGAAACGATTCGGGACATCACAGATACGCAGTATTTT.

The CDR3 DNA is TGTGCCAGCAGCTCGGGACGGAACACTGAAGCTTTCTTT. This codes for CASSSGRNTEAFF. J is TRBJ1-1 and V is TRBV7-2, with TRBD1 as a possible D gene (5 bases). Germline CDR1 reads SGHTA; CDR2 reads FQGNSA. Trimming left V 4 bases short and J 1 base short, with 7 bases between. The CDR3 totals 13 residues.

This clone has more than one count but fewer than ten. The V gene is TRBV6-6, the J gene TRBJ1-1, with D possibly TRBD1 on 5 matching bases. Germline V gene lookup returns CDR1 MNHNY and CDR2 SVGAGI (reference sequence). V lost 2 bases to trimming and J lost 1 base, with 11 bases between them. This CDR3 spans 15 amino acids. CDR3 DNA sequence: TGTGCCAGCAGTTACGCGGGACGGCAGAACACTGAAGCTTTCTTT. Protein product: CASSYAGRQNTEAFF.

V usage is TRBV7-2 and J usage is TRBJ2-7; the D gene is possibly TRBD1 (5 bases). With 7 bases removed from V and 1 base from J, the gap between germline ends came to 11 bases. This CDR3 region has 13 residues. Germline assignment: CDR1 SGHTA and CDR2 FQGNSA. CDR3 in amino acids: CASTTQASYEQYF. CDR3 nucleotides: TGTGCCAGCACAACACAGGCATCCTACGAGCAGTACTTC.

This chain uses TRBV11-3 with TRBJ2-3; D remains ambiguous. In germline, CDR1 is SGHNT, CDR2 YENEEA. This CDR3 spans 13 amino acids. With 5 bases removed from V and 0 bases from J, the gap between germline ends came to 6 bases. CDR3 region: CASSPTSTDTQYF. CDR3 coding DNA: TGTGCCAGCAGCCCAACCAGCACAGATACGCAGTATTTT.